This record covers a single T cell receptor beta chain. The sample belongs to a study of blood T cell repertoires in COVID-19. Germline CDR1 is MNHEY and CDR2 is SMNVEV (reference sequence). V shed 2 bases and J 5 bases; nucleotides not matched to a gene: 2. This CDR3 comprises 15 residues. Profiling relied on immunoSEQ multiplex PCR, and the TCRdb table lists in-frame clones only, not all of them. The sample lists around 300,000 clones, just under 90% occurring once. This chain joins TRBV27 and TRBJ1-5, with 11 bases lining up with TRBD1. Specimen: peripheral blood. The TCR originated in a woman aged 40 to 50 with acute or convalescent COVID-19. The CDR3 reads CASSLGQGADQPQHF. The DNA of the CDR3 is TGTGCCAGCAGTTTAGGACAGGGGGCGGATCAGCCCCAGCATTTT.